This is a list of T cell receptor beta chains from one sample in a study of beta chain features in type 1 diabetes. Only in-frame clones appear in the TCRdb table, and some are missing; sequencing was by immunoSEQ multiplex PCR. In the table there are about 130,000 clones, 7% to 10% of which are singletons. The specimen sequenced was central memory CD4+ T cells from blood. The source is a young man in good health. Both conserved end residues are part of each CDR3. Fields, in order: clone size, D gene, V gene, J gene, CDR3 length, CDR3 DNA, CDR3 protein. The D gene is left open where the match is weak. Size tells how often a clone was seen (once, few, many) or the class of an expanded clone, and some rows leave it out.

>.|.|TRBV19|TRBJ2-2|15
TGTGCCAGTATACCCCGTGGGCAGCTCACCGGGGAGCTGTTTTTT
CASIPRGQLTGELFF
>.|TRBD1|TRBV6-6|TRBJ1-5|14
TGTGCCAGCAAAGGAGACAGGGACAATCAGCCCCAGCATTTT
CASKGDRDNQPQHF
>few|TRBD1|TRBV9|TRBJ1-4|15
TGTGCCAGCAGCAAAACAGGGGCGGTTAATGAAAAACTGTTTTTT
CASSKTGAVNEKLFF
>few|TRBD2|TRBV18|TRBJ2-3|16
TGTGCCAGCTCACCAATCGGCGGGGGAAGCACAGATACGCAGTATTTT
CASSPIGGGSTDTQYF
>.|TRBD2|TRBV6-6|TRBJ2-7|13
TGTGCCAGCACCTCTGGGGGGGCCTACGAGCAGTACTTC
CASTSGGAYEQYF
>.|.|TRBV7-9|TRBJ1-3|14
TGTGCCAGCAGCTTTTCAGTCTCTGGAAACACCATATATTTT
CASSFSVSGNTIYF
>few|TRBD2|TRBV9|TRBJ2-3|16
TGTGCCAGCAGCTTTCAGCGGGGAGCTAGCACAGATACGCAGTATTTT
CASSFQRGASTDTQYF
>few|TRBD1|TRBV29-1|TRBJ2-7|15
TGCAGCGTGAAACCAGGGACAGGGAGAGGGTACGAGCAGTACTTC
CSVKPGTGRGYEQYF
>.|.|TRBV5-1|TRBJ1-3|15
TGCGCCAGCAGCTCCGGGTCGGTATCAGGAAACACCATATATTTT
CASSSGSVSGNTIYF
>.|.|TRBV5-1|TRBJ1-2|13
TGCGCCAGCAGCTTGGGGGAGGACTATGGCTACACCTTC
CASSLGEDYGYTF
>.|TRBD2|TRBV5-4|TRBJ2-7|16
TGTGCCAGCAGCTCAAAGGGGGGACTAGCGGATTACGAGCAGTACTTC
CASSSKGGLADYEQYF
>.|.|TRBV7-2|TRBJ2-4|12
TGTGCCAGCAGCCTCACTGGACTCTCACCGTACTTC
CASSLTGLSPYF
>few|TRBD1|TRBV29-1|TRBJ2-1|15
TGCAGCGTCTGTCAGGGGACAGGGGTCTACAATGAGCAGTTCTTC
CSVCQGTGVYNEQFF
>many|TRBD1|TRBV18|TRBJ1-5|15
TGTGCCAGCTCGCAGGGGACAGGGGCTAATCAGCCCCAGCATTTT
CASSQGTGANQPQHF
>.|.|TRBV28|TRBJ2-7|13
TGTGCCAGCAGTTTAGGGGGCCGTTACGAGCAGTACTTC
CASSLGGRYEQYF
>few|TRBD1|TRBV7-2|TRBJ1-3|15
TGTGCCAGCAGCTTAGTAGCAGGGGGCGGAAACACCATATATTTT
CASSLVAGGGNTIYF
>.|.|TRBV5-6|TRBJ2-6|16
TGTGCCAGCAGCCGACTCGTTACCTCTGGGGCCAACGTCCTGACTTTC
CASSRLVTSGANVLTF
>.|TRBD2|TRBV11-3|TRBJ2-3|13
TGTGCCAGCAGCGCGGGGGGCGGGAATACGCAGTATTTT
CASSAGGGNTQYF
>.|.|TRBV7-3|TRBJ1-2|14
TGTGCCAGCAGCTTAAACGGTCAGGGGATGGGCTACACCTTC
CASSLNGQGMGYTF
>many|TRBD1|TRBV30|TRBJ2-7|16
TGTGCCTGGAGTGTACCCATTGGGACAGGGATGCACGAGCAGTACTTC
CAWSVPIGTGMHEQYF
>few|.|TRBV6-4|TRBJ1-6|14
TGTGCCAGCAGTGCGACGGTAGCCAGTTCACCCCTCCACTTT
CASSATVASSPLHF
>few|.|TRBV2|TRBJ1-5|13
TGTGCCAGCAGTTCCCAGGGCAATCAGCCCCAGCATTTT
CASSSQGNQPQHF
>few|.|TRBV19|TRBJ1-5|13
TGTGCCAGTACCCCACAGGGTCGTCAGCCCCAGCATTTT
CASTPQGRQPQHF
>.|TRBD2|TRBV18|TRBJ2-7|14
TGTGCCAGCTCAGAGCGGGGGGGAGTCTACGAGCAGTACTTC
CASSERGGVYEQYF
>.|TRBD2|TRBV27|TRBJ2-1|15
TGTGCCAGCAGCCCGACTAGCGGGGGGGCGATCGAGCAGTTCTTC
CASSPTSGGAIEQFF
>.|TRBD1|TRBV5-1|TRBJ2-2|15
TGCGCCAGCAGCCGACAGGGGCAGAACACCGGGGAGCTGTTTTTT
CASSRQGQNTGELFF
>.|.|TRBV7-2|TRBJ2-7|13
TGTGCCAGCAGGGGGGGGGCCTCCTACGAGCAGTACTTC
CASRGGASYEQYF
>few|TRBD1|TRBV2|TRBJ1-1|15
TGTGCCAGCAGTCCTTATGGACAGGTAAAGACTGAAGCTTTCTTT
CASSPYGQVKTEAFF
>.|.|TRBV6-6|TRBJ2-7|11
TGTGCCAGCAGTTCCATCTACGAGCAGTACTTC
CASSSIYEQYF
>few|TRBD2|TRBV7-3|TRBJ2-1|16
TGTGCCAGCAGTAAACCGGGGGGGGGCTCCTACAATGAGCAGTTCTTC
CASSKPGGGSYNEQFF
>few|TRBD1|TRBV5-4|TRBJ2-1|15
TGTGCCAGCAGCTTGGAACAGGGGGCCTGGAATGAGCAGTTCTTC
CASSLEQGAWNEQFF
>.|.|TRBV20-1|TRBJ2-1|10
TGCAGTGCTCCAGGGAATGAGCAGTTCTTC
CSAPGNEQFF
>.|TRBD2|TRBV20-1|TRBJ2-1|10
TGCAGTGCTGGGGAGGGGGAGCAGTTCTTC
CSAGEGEQFF
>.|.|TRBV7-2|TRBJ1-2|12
TGTGCCAGCAGCTTAGTTTTCAGTGGCTACACCTTC
CASSLVFSGYTF
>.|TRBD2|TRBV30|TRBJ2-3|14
TGTGCCTGGAGTCCGGCGGGGGGGCTTAGTACGCAGTATTTT
CAWSPAGGLSTQYF
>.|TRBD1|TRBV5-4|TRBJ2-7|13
TGTGCCAGCAGCTTCGACAGGGGCGACGAGCAGTACTTC
CASSFDRGDEQYF
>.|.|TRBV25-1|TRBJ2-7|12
TGTGCCAGCAGTGGGGACACCTACGAGCAGTACTTC
CASSGDTYEQYF
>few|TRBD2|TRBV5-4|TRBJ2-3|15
TGTGCCAGCAGCTTAGCGGGGGGGTTCGGAGATACGCAGTATTTT
CASSLAGGFGDTQYF
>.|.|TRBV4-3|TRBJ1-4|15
TGCGCCAGCAGCCAAGATCGGGTTACGTATGAAAAACTGTTTTTT
CASSQDRVTYEKLFF
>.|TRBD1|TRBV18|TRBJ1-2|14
TGTGCCAGCTCACAGGGGACAGGGCCCTATGGCTACACCTTC
CASSQGTGPYGYTF
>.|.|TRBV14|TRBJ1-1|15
TGTGCCAGCAGCCAAGCGCGGGGCGGGAACACTGAAGCTTTCTTT
CASSQARGGNTEAFF
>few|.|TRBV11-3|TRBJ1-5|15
TGTGCCAGCAGCTTCTGTTCGCGGAGGGCTCAGCCCCAGCATTTT
CASSFCSRRAQPQHF
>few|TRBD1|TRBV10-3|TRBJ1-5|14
TGTGCCATCAGTCCACAGGGGGTCTCTCAGCCCCAGCATTTT
CAISPQGVSQPQHF
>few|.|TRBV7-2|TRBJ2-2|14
TGTGCCAGCACCCAGGGGGGGAACACCGGGGAGCTGTTTTTT
CASTQGGNTGELFF
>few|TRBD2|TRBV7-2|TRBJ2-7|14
TGTGCCAGCAGCCGACTAGCGCTCTCCTACGAGCAGTACTTC
CASSRLALSYEQYF
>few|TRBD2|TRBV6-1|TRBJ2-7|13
TGTGCCAGCAGTGAACAGGGAGGGGACGAGCAGTACTTC
CASSEQGGDEQYF
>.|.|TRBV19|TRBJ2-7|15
TGTGCCAGTACCGATCGACCCAGGGCAGGGGACGAGCAGTACTTC
CASTDRPRAGDEQYF
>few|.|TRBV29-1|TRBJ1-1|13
TGCAGCGTTGACGGACAGACGAACACTGAAGCTTTCTTT
CSVDGQTNTEAFF
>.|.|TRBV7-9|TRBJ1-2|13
TGTGCCAGCAGCTCCGGGGGAAACTATGGCTACACCTTC
CASSSGGNYGYTF
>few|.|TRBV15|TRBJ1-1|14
TGTGCCACCAGCAGAGATCCACGGGGAGTTGAAGCTTTCTTT
CATSRDPRGVEAFF
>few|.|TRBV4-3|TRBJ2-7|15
TGCGCCAGCAGCCAAGTCCTAGCGCCTACCTACGAGCAGTACTTC
CASSQVLAPTYEQYF